These 32 T cell receptor beta chains came from one sample sequenced in a study of human T cells and chemical hapten exposure. TCRdb independently ran MiXCR on the RACE reads; one entry per CDR3 protein. The table includes 65,000 to 85,000 distinct CDR3 sequences, 12% detected once. Time point specified: patch test 1, 2 weeks after DPC sensitization. Treatment: therapeutic diphenylcyclopropenone sensitization with weekly scalp DPC. Sample: whole blood, taken in connection with sensitization to the hapten diphenylcyclopropenone (DPC). These receptors came from a woman aged 60 to 75 with alopecia areata. Some clones in this sample may be carry-over from other donors' samples.

This clonotype was counted only a few times. This chain links TRBV27 with TRBJ2-3, with 7 bases aligning to TRBD1. Germline trimming cut 6 bases from V and 0 bases from J; bases unmatched to any gene: 6. The CDR3 has 15 amino acids. Per germline, CDR1 MNHEY and CDR2 SMNVEV (reference sequence). The chain's CDR3 is CASSPPTGSTDTQYF. CDR3 DNA sequence: TGTGCCAGCAGCCCCCCGACAGGGAGCACAGATACGCAGTATTTT.

Ten or more counts support this clonotype. The V call is TRBV7-2, the J call TRBJ1-1, with a weak D call TRBD1 (6 bases). V lost 0 bases and J lost 11, with 10 bases in between. The CDR3 is made up of 12 amino acids. Germline CDR1 SGHTA, CDR2 FQGNSA. CDR3 in amino acids: CASSLAQGGAFF. In DNA form, the CDR3 reads TGTGCCAGCAGCTTAGCCCAAGGGGGGGCTTTCTTT.

This clonotype was observed a handful of times. This chain connects TRBV20-1 to TRBJ2-3, with 8 bases that match TRBD2. Trimming removed 6 bases from V and 0 bases from J; junction bases left unmatched: 8. This CDR3 has 15 residues. Germline V gene lookup returns CDR1 DFQATT and CDR2 SNEGSKA (reference sequence). Here the CDR3 reads CSAKVAGPSTDTQYF. The CDR3, as DNA: TGCAGTGCAAAGGTAGCGGGGCCAAGCACAGATACGCAGTATTTT.

J is TRBJ2-5 and V is TRBV29-1, with a tentative D call TRBD2 (6 bases). Germline CDR1 reads SQVTM; CDR2 reads ANQGSEA. The CDR3 covers 13 residues. The V end lost 4 bases, the J end lost 1 base, and 10 bases lay between the germline ends. The CDR3 coding sequence is TGCAGCGTTGGCGGGGTAGGCCAAGAGACCCAGTACTTC. Encoded protein: CSVGGVGQETQYF.

This clonotype was detected ten times or more. The chain joins TRBV6-4 to TRBJ2-7; maybe TRBD2 (6 bases). The V and J ends lost 5 bases and 2 bases respectively, with 19 bases between them. The length of the CDR3 is 16 residues. Per germline, CDR1 MRHNA and CDR2 SNTAGT. The CDR3 is CASSQTLLALAYEQYF. As DNA, the CDR3 is TGTGCCAGCAGTCAGACTTTGCTAGCGCTAGCCTACGAGCAGTACTTC.

This clonotype was counted many times. The chain employs TRBV4-1 and TRBJ2-3; perhaps TRBD2 as D (6 bases). Per the germline V gene, CDR1 is MGHRA and CDR2 is YSYEKL. The V end was cut by 1 base, the J end by 2 bases, with 13 bases between. CDR3 length: 16 residues. The CDR3 protein is CASSQGRDFNTDTQYF. In DNA form, the CDR3 reads TGCGCCAGCAGCCAAGGGCGGGACTTCAACACAGATACGCAGTATTTT.

This clonotype was recorded at least ten times. The chain links TRBV20-1 to TRBJ1-1; unclear D gene. V dropped 5 bases and J dropped 4 bases, with 11 bases sitting between them. Germline assignment: CDR1 DFQATT and CDR2 SNEGSKA (reference sequence). The CDR3 has 12 residues. In DNA form, the CDR3 reads TGCAGTGCTGGGGATTTTCCCACTGAAGCTTTCTTT. Its translation is CSAGDFPTEAFF.

This clonotype was counted between two and nine times. This sequence joins TRBV7-9 and TRBJ1-4, with no clear D. Per germline, CDR1 SEHNR and CDR2 FQNEAQ (reference sequence). CDR3 length: 16 residues. Trimming took off 3 bases at V and 8 bases at J, with 19 bases between the two ends. CDR3 in amino acids: CASSFHGLRSTEKLFF. The CDR3 coding sequence is TGTGCCAGCAGCTTTCACGGGTTGAGATCAACAGAAAAACTGTTTTTT.

V gene TRBV7-9 combines with J gene TRBJ1-4; D may be TRBD1 (5 bases). Looked up from germline, CDR1 is SEHNR and CDR2 is FQNEAQ (reference sequence). There are 13 residues in the CDR3. Trimming cost V 10 bases and J 8 bases, with 17 bases left between them. Here the CDR3 reads CATCPPGVEKLFF. The CDR3 DNA sequence: TGTGCCACTTGCCCGCCGGGGGTAGAAAAACTGTTTTTT.

V is TRBV20-1 and J is TRBJ1-5, with 9 bases aligning to TRBD1. V lost 1 base and J lost 7; bases outside the gene matches: 5. The length of the CDR3 is 14 residues. From germline, CDR1 is DFQATT and CDR2 SNEGSKA (reference sequence). CDR3 sequence (DNA): TGCAGTGCTAGAGGGACAGGGGTAGGGCAGCCCCAGCATTTT. Translating it yields CSARGTGVGQPQHF.

J is TRBJ2-7 and V is TRBV7-2; D is unclear. With 5 bases removed from V and 1 base from J, the gap between germline ends came to 12 bases. This CDR3 has 14 amino acids. CDR1 is SGHTA, CDR2 FQGNSA, per germline. DNA of the CDR3: TGTGCCAGCAGCGCACGTAGGAATTCCTACGAGCAGTACTTC. Protein sequence: CASSARRNSYEQYF.

This clonotype has just a few counts. The DNA for the CDR3 is TGTGCCAGCAATTTACAGGGAATTGCAACTAATGAAAAACTGTTTTTT. Translating it yields CASNLQGIATNEKLFF. The chain employs TRBV2 and TRBJ1-4; D perhaps matches TRBD1 (6 bases). The V gene's germline CDR1 is SNHLY and CDR2 FYNNEI. CDR3 length: 16 amino acids. Deletions cut 7 bases from V and 0 bases from J, with 15 bases between.

This sequence joins TRBV20-1 and TRBJ2-1; D may be TRBD1 (5 bases). The germline V gene has CDR1 DFQATT and CDR2 SNEGSKA (reference sequence). CDR3 length equals 13 residues. The V and J ends lost 5 bases and 5 bases respectively, with 13 bases between them. In DNA, the CDR3 is TGCAGTGCTCACGACGACAGCAACAATGAGCAGTTCTTC. Its protein is CSAHDDSNNEQFF.

This clonotype was counted at least ten times. The chain combines TRBV30 with TRBJ2-2; D possibly corresponds to TRBD1 (6 bases). The CDR3 is made up of 13 amino acids. Per the germline V gene, CDR1 is GTSNPN and CDR2 is SVGIG (reference sequence). V lost 4 bases and J lost 2, with 8 bases in between. CDR3 protein: CAWTGENTGELFF. CDR3 bases: TGTGCCTGGACAGGGGAAAACACCGGGGAGCTGTTTTTT.

Relative to its sample, this clonotype is medium-sized. This chain connects TRBV29-1 to TRBJ2-3; 10 bases align to TRBD1. Unmatched junction bases numbered 5, after V lost 4 bases and J lost 4 bases. Germline loops: CDR1 SQVTM, CDR2 ANQGSEA. The CDR3 is made up of 14 amino acids. CDR3 DNA sequence: TGCAGCGTTGGCGGGACAGGGGTTTCAGATACGCAGTATTTT. It specifies CSVGGTGVSDTQYF.

This clonotype was recorded a few times. The gene calls are TRBV5-1 and TRBJ2-5, with 7 bases matching TRBD1. The CDR3 runs 16 residues. Per the germline V gene, CDR1 is SGHRS and CDR2 is YFSETQ. V trimming: 4 bases; J trimming: 3 bases; junction bases outside the gene matches: 12. The CDR3 spells CASSPPDRVMEETQYF. For the CDR3, the DNA is TGCGCCAGCAGCCCTCCCGACAGGGTAATGGAAGAGACCCAGTACTTC. Full variable domain (remainder filled in from reference TRBV5-1 and TRBJ2-5): KAGVTQTPRYLIKTRGQQVTLSCSPISGHRSVSWYQQTPGQGLQFLFEYFSETQRNKGNFPGRFSGRQFSNSRSEMNVSTLELGDSALYLCASSPPDRVMEETQYFGPGTRLLVL.

This clonotype has a handful of counts. The J gene is TRBJ1-5, the V gene TRBV3-1; TRBD1 might be the D (6 bases). The CDR3 length is 14 residues. The germline V gene has CDR1 LGHDT and CDR2 YNNKEL (reference sequence). Deletions cut 4 bases from V and 7 bases from J, with 14 bases between. The CDR3 sequence: CASSPTQGWQPQHF. CDR3 nucleotide sequence: TGTGCCAGCAGCCCCACCCAGGGGTGGCAGCCCCAGCATTTT.

The chain uses TRBV7-2 and TRBJ1-1; D possibly corresponds to TRBD1 (6 bases). CDR1 SGHTA and CDR2 FQGNSA come from the germline V gene. This CDR3 is 14 amino acids long. Trimming pared 3 bases from V and 3 bases from J, leaving 11 bases between. The DNA for the CDR3 is TGTGCCAGCAGCTTTACAGGGACTCACACTGAAGCTTTCTTT. Its protein product is CASSFTGTHTEAFF.

This chain connects TRBV9 to TRBJ1-1; TRBD1 aligns across 7 bases. In germline, CDR1 is SGDLS, CDR2 YYNGEE. The CDR3 contains 14 residues. Trimming at V came to 0 bases and at J to 4 bases, leaving 3 bases not matched to a gene. Here the CDR3 reads CASSVGYRGTEAFF. The DNA of the CDR3 is TGTGCCAGCAGCGTAGGGTACAGGGGCACTGAAGCTTTCTTT. Together with reference TRBV9 and TRBJ1-1, the CDR3 gives the full variable domain: DSGVTQTPKHLITATGQRVTLRCSPRSGDLSVYWYQQSLDQGLQFLIQYYNGEERAKGNILERFSAQQFPDLHSELNLSSLELGDSALYFCASSVGYRGTEAFFGQGTRLTVV.

There are a few counts of this clonotype. This rearrangement joins TRBV2 to TRBJ2-2; D remains ambiguous. The germline V gene has CDR1 SNHLY and CDR2 FYNNEI. The CDR3 length is 11 residues. V was pared by 8 bases and J by 7 bases, with 8 bases between. This CDR3 is CASPGNGELFF. In DNA form, the CDR3 reads TGTGCCAGCCCTGGGAACGGGGAGCTGTTTTTT.

V and J are TRBV6-5 and TRBJ2-1; TRBD2 matches at 8 bases. From germline, CDR1 is MNHEY and CDR2 SVGAGI. This CDR3 contains 16 residues. The J segment lost 2 bases and the V segment lost 2 bases, leaving 5 bases of the junction unmatched. CDR3 amino acids: CASSYRGLEAYNEQFF. The CDR3 bases are TGTGCCAGCAGTTACAGGGGACTAGAAGCCTACAATGAGCAGTTCTTC.

The table lists this clonotype with many counts. The V gene is TRBV7-9, the J gene TRBJ1-4; a weak D match, TRBD1 (5 bases). The V gene's germline CDR1 is SEHNR and CDR2 FQNEAQ (reference sequence). The CDR3 covers 12 residues. The V gene lost 11 bases and the J gene lost 8 bases, with 15 bases spanning the gap. The CDR3 DNA reads as TGTGCCGCGGGGCCGCGGGGCGAAAAACTGTTTTTT. It yields the protein CAAGPRGEKLFF.

V usage is TRBV5-6 and J usage is TRBJ1-2; 8 bases are a match to TRBD1. Losses at the gene ends were 4 bases for V and 2 bases for J; bases not matched to a gene: 7. The CDR3 totals 15 residues. Germline V gene lookup returns CDR1 SGHDT and CDR2 YYEEEE. The CDR3 DNA follows: TGTGCCAGCAGCCGGCGGACAGGGCCGAACTATGGCTACACCTTC. This sequence encodes CASSRRTGPNYGYTF.

This clonotype showed up many times. The chain couples TRBV12-3 or TRBV12-4 to TRBJ2-1; 12 bases align to TRBD2. Losses at the gene ends were 5 bases for V and 9 bases for J; bases not matched to a gene: 8. This CDR3 comprises 15 residues. The CDR3: CASSMTSGRTGEQFF. The CDR3 DNA sequence: TGTGCCAGCAGTATGACTAGCGGGAGAACAGGTGAGCAGTTCTTC.

This clonotype has ten or more counts. The V gene is TRBV5-1, the J gene TRBJ1-2; D is possibly TRBD1 (6 bases). V lost 4 bases and J 2 bases, leaving 15 bases between the germline ends. CDR1 is SGHRS and CDR2 is YFSETQ in the germline V gene. This CDR3 is 15 amino acids long. DNA for the CDR3: TGCGCCAGCAGCCCGGCCCCAGGGGCCAACTATGGCTACACCTTC. Translation: CASSPAPGANYGYTF.

This clonotype was recorded at least ten times. The chain uses TRBV2 and TRBJ1-6, with 10 bases fitting TRBD1. The length of the CDR3 is 15 residues. The ends lost 6 bases at V and 9 bases at J; junction bases unmatched: 8. The germline gives CDR1 SNHLY, CDR2 FYNNEI. DNA for the CDR3: TGTGCCAGCAGCGCGACCGGGACAGGGGTTTCACCCCTCCACTTT. This gives the protein CASSATGTGVSPLHF.

This chain connects TRBV2 to TRBJ1-1; no definite D call. Germline V gene data show CDR1 as SNHLY and CDR2 as FYNNEI. This CDR3 is built from 11 residues. V lost 8 bases, J lost 5 bases, and 9 bases lay in between. The CDR3 protein is CASLLSTEAFF. Written as DNA, the CDR3 is TGTGCCAGCCTCCTGAGTACTGAAGCTTTCTTT.

There are many counts of this clonotype. This chain connects TRBV6-4 to TRBJ1-6, with no clear D. Germline V lookup: CDR1 MRHNA, CDR2 SNTAGT. V was pared by 3 bases and J by 7 bases, with 10 bases between. CDR3 length: 14 residues. CDR3 in DNA: TGTGCCAGCAGTGAGCAGGCTAAGAATTCACCCCTCCACTTT. It codes for CASSEQAKNSPLHF.

At least ten counts were recorded for this clonotype. This chain joins TRBV6-1 and TRBJ1-2; 9 bases are shared with TRBD1. Germline V gene lookup returns CDR1 MNHNS and CDR2 SASEGT. The CDR3 loop spans 14 amino acids. V lost 6 bases and J lost 3; bases outside the gene matches: 5. The CDR3 is CASRRQGVDYGYTF. CDR3 sequence (DNA): TGTGCCAGCAGGCGACAGGGGGTAGACTATGGCTACACCTTC.

The rearrangement links TRBV15 to TRBJ2-6; D ambiguous. The CDR3 consists of 15 residues. V dropped 2 bases and J dropped 1 base, with 6 bases sitting between them. The V gene's germline CDR1 is LNHNV and CDR2 YYDKDF (reference sequence). In DNA, the CDR3 is TGTGCCACCAGCAGACTAGGGTCTGGGGCCAACGTCCTGACTTTC. Translated, it gives CATSRLGSGANVLTF.

This clonotype has ten or more counts. In DNA, the CDR3 is TGTGCCAGCAGTCGGGCCCCGCTGGAGCCCCAGCATTTT. It is translated as CASSRAPLEPQHF. The rearrangement uses TRBV11-2 and TRBJ1-5; no reliable D call. The CDR3 runs to 13 residues. Germline V CDR1 and CDR2: SGHAT, FQNNGV. V shed 6 bases and J shed 8 bases, with 14 bases lying between them. Full variable domain (remainder filled in from reference TRBV11-2 and TRBJ1-5): EAGVAQSPRYKIIEKRQSVAFWCNPISGHATLYWYQQILGQGPKLLIQFQNNGVVDDSQLPKDRFSAERLKGVDSTLKIQPAKLEDSAVYLCASSRAPLEPQHFGDGTRLSIL.

This clonotype was counted only a few times. V gene TRBV9 combines with J gene TRBJ2-2; perhaps D is TRBD1 or TRBD2 (5 bases each). Germline-derived CDR1 and CDR2 are SGDLS and YYNGEE. The CDR3 is made up of 15 amino acids. V lost 6 bases and J lost 5, with 17 bases in between. DNA of the CDR3: TGTGCCAGCAAAGCGGACGCAGGGTGGACCGGGGAGCTGTTTTTT. This translates into CASKADAGWTGELFF.